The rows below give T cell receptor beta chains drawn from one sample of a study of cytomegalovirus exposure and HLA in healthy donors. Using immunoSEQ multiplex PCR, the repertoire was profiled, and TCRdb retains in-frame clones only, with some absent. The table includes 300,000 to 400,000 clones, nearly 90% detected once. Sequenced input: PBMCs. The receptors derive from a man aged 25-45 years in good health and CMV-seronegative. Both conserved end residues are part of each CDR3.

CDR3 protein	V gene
CASSELGGSYEQYF	TRBV25-1
CASSPRQESYNEQFF	TRBV9
CAISEAGGRTTEAFF	TRBV10-3
CASSRGPTEAFF	TRBV2
CASSHLLAGGTDTQYF	TRBV7-9
CASSSLAGDRRPGDTQYF	TRBV13
CSVYLRGYGYTF	TRBV29-1
CASSPGLSNQPQHF	TRBV18
CASSRAGDTGELFF	TRBV4-2
CASSINLGTVQWPQHF	TRBV19
CASSNMGRGGETQYF	TRBV7-8
CASSLESVSSYNSPLHF	TRBV5-1
CAWIPGQGASGYTF	TRBV30
CASSFNPGRNQPQHF	TRBV11-2
CASSPADTNYGYTF	TRBV18
CASSSRGLSFYEQYF	TRBV6-5
CASSGRDSRADEQFF	TRBV9
CASSKTGEDVLTF	TRBV18
CASSSGQNQETQYF	TRBV4-1
CASSKTGQGEVEQYF	TRBV6-6
CASSLGGTGKFNTEAFF	TRBV7-6
CASSRASTGGNTEAFF	TRBV5-1
CASSTRTDYGYTF	TRBV19
CASSYSRDREITRQHF	TRBV6-5
CASSFPNGVTNEKLFF	TRBV7-9
CASQKTGGNSPLHF	TRBV11-2
CASSLAPGGNQPQHF	TRBV5-6
CASSIGAGTEGFRHF	TRBV19
CSPWTAGEQFF	TRBV29-1
CASSLATAAAGYTF	TRBV7-9
CSVLWGGDGYTF	TRBV29-1
CASSQQPGSTDTQYF	TRBV14
CASSGDDGGAFYNEQFF	TRBV6-1
CASSQGERFISPNTEAFF	TRBV14
CASSFGGGGRTDTQYF	TRBV7-8
CASRGLQETQYF	TRBV6-1
CASSLAAGGKGETQYF	TRBV7-7
CASSYSGSNYGYTF	TRBV6-5
CSVEAGGSGANVLTF	TRBV29-1
CASSPIEGERGEAFF	TRBV18
CATSRARQGPDSPLHF	TRBV15
CASSAPEVVNGYTF	TRBV7-2
CASRPRSYEQYF	TRBV6-1
CASSESAGNYEQYF	TRBV10-2
CASTLAGGQIGELFF	TRBV6-1
CAWSYLDREIWGQYF	TRBV30
CASTRDRDWGSPLHF	TRBV6-4
CASSFWGTGGREQYF	TRBV27
CASSFQDRSVDTQYF	TRBV5-1
CASSFDRRGAFF	TRBV4-1